These 13 T cell receptor beta chains were all obtained from the same sample, sequenced in a study of vaccination and CD4 T cells after COVID-19. Sequencing of cultured CD4+ T cell DNA used the Oncomine TCR Beta short-read assay. TCRdb independently ran MiXCR on the PCR reads; one entry per CDR3 protein. The sample records roughly 5,000 distinct CDR3 sequences, 35% to 50% being singletons. No antigen has been identified for these receptors. Stated treatment: approximately nine-day PBMC culture with coronavirus spike peptide pools or control peptides (ViraFEST assay). The material sequenced was CD4+ T cells from blood, cultured in vitro. Source of these receptors: a human donor who had recovered from COVID-19.

The table lists this clonotype with a few counts. V is TRBV2 and J is TRBJ2-5; the D call may be TRBD1 or TRBD2 (5 bases each). Germline CDR1 is SNHLY and CDR2 is FYNNEI. Deletions cut 4 bases from V and 5 bases from J, with 14 bases between. The CDR3 has 14 residues. CDR3 nucleotides: TGTGCCAGCAGTGGGGACCCGTCAGGGGAGACCCAGTACTTC. It is translated as CASSGDPSGETQYF.

A word on this clonotype: The DNA is omitted, as the CDR3 cannot be located on it reliably, and the CDR3 follows TCRdb's listing. The chain employs TRBV12-1 and TRBJ2-2; the table's D call, TRBD2, was not checked against the DNA. TRBV12-1 is a pseudogene. The CDR3 length is 15 residues, termini included. CDR3 residues: CASSFAAGNTGELFF.

This chain uses TRBV24-1 with TRBJ2-1, with 11 bases fitting TRBD2. This CDR3 has 17 amino acids. After removal of 9 bases from V and 2 bases from J, the junction contained 11 bases not matched to a gene. Germline lookup yields CDR1 KGHDR and CDR2 SFDVKD. The CDR3 protein is CATVGTSGPGAYNEQFF. Written as DNA, the CDR3 is TGTGCCACCGTGGGGACTAGCGGACCTGGGGCCTACAATGAGCAGTTCTTC.

The V call is TRBV6-1, the J call TRBJ2-7, with 9 bases fitting TRBD1. Germline-derived CDR1 and CDR2 are MNHNS and SASEGT. The CDR3 is 17 amino acids. The ends lost 5 bases at V and 2 bases at J; junction bases unmatched: 13. CDR3 nucleotide sequence: TGTGCCAGCAGTCTCTACCTCGCCCGGGACAGGGCCTACGAGCAGTACTTC. It yields the protein CASSLYLARDRAYEQYF.

The chain combines TRBV4-3 with TRBJ2-3; 7 bases map to TRBD2. After removal of 0 bases from V and 5 bases from J, the junction contained 5 bases not matched to a gene. The CDR3 has 15 amino acids. Germline CDR1 and CDR2: LGHNA and YSLEER. CDR3 loop: CASSQDWGEGDTQYF. DNA of the CDR3: TGCGCCAGCAGCCAAGATTGGGGGGAGGGAGATACGCAGTATTTT.

The chain carries TRBV29-1 and TRBJ2-5; TRBD1 aligns across 7 bases. The trim removed 6 bases at V and 2 bases at J, leaving 6 bases unmatched. The CDR3 consists of 13 residues. Germline values: CDR1 SQVTM, CDR2 ANQGSEA. CDR3 sequence: CSVRRDRQETQYF. As DNA, the CDR3 is TGCAGCGTCCGCCGGGACAGACAAGAGACCCAGTACTTC.

This chain links TRBV7-9 with TRBJ2-3, with 10 positions matching TRBD2. Trimming removed 4 bases from V and 5 bases from J; junction bases left unmatched: 12. Germline loops: CDR1 SEHNR, CDR2 FQNEAQ (reference sequence). The CDR3 extends over 17 amino acids. The CDR3 reads CASSYRQSAGGQDTQYF. DNA for the CDR3: TGTGCCAGCAGCTACCGCCAGTCAGCGGGGGGGCAAGATACGCAGTATTTT.

This clonotype was seen a few times. V gene TRBV7-3 combines with J gene TRBJ1-5; TRBD1 agrees at 9 bases. V gave up 8 bases and J gave up 6 bases; unmatched junction bases: 14. This CDR3 comprises 16 residues. CDR1 SGHTA and CDR2 FQGTGA come from the germline V gene. Written as DNA, the CDR3 is TGTGCCAGCCCCTTAAAAGGACAGGGGACACCTCAGCCCCAGCATTTT. Translated, it gives CASPLKGQGTPQPQHF. Looking up the rest from reference TRBV7-3 and TRBJ1-5 gives the full variable domain: GAGVSQTPSNKVTEKGKYVELRCDPISGHTALYWYRQSLGQGPEFLIYFQGTGAADDSGLPNDRFFAVRPEGSVSTLKIQRTERGDSAVYLCASPLKGQGTPQPQHFGDGTRLSIL.

In its sample, this clonotype was seen a few times. The J gene is TRBJ1-2, the V gene TRBV6-1; 7 positions match TRBD1. Losses at the gene ends were 6 bases for V and 5 bases for J; bases not matched to a gene: 24. The CDR3 loop spans 19 amino acids. Looked up from germline, CDR1 is MNHNS and CDR2 is SASEGT. The CDR3 DNA sequence: TGTGCCAGCAGCGACTTAGCCGGGACAGAGCACTCTGAGTCTTATGGCTACACCTTC. Protein: CASSDLAGTEHSESYGYTF.

V is TRBV10-3 and J is TRBJ2-1; D may be TRBD1 or TRBD2 (5 bases each). The CDR3 totals 15 residues. In germline, CDR1 is ENHRY, CDR2 SYGVKD. Between the trimmed V and J ends, which lost 1 base and 1 base, there was a span of 8 bases. CDR3: CAISEFGGSYNEQFF. The CDR3 DNA reads as TGTGCCATCAGTGAGTTTGGGGGTTCCTACAATGAGCAGTTCTTC.

The chain combines TRBV5-1 with TRBJ1-1; no reliable D call. Deletions cut 0 bases from V and 5 bases from J, with 14 bases between. CDR3 length: 15 residues. Germline lookup yields CDR1 SGHRS and CDR2 YFSETQ. The CDR3 is CASSLDRAMGTEAFF. The DNA of the CDR3 is TGCGCCAGCAGCTTGGATAGGGCTATGGGGACTGAAGCTTTCTTT.

V and J are TRBV11-2 and TRBJ2-3; possible D gene TRBD2, 5 bases. The CDR3 extends over 13 amino acids. The V end lost 5 bases, the J end lost 9 bases, and 15 bases lay between the germline ends. From germline, CDR1 is SGHAT and CDR2 FQNNGV. The CDR3 loop is CASSRTTEATQYF. CDR3 sequence (DNA): TGTGCCAGCAGCCGGACGACGGAGGCGACGCAGTATTTT.

The rearrangement joins TRBV18 to TRBJ1-1; D call uncertain. Per the germline V gene, CDR1 is KGHSH and CDR2 is LQKENI. The CDR3 totals 14 residues. Trimming removed 3 bases from V and 4 bases from J, with 12 bases in between. CDR3 DNA: TGTGCCAGCTCACCCTTCCAACGGACCACTGAAGCTTTCTTT. Translation: CASSPFQRTTEAFF.